The next 19 T cell receptor beta chains were all read from a single sample in a study of blood T cell repertoires in COVID-19 (TCRdb year 2020). The method was the immunoSEQ multiplex PCR assay. TCRdb took this table from immuneACCESS and kept in-frame rearrangements with V and J called. Such tables lack part of the clones; where checked against another copy, unresolved V genes explain under half of the gap, and the rest is unexplained. The table for this sample lists about 250,000 clones; approximately 90% of them were counted only once. Around 2.9% of the sample belongs to the ten largest clones. Sequenced sample: PBMCs or T cells enriched from blood (not recorded which). The receptors were sampled from a woman in her forties or fifties who had recovered from COVID-19.

The rearrangement joins TRBV21-1 to TRBJ2-3; the table's D call, TRBD1, has no DNA check behind it. TRBV21-1 is flagged as a pseudogene. The CDR3 is 15 amino acids. The CDR3, as DNA: TGTGCCAGCAGCAAAGACGGACAGAGACAAAATACGCAGTATTTT. As protein: CASSKDGQRQNTQYF.

This sequence joins TRBV6-5 and TRBJ2-4; D is uncertain. CDR1 and CDR2 (germline): MNHEY, SVGAGI. The germline V and J ends were trimmed by 6 bases and 0 bases, with 6 bases remaining between them. CDR3 length: 13 amino acids. Here the CDR3 DNA reads TGTGCCAGCAGGGAGCTAGCCAAAAACATTCAGTACTTC. This encodes CASRELAKNIQYF.

The genes are TRBV29-1 and TRBJ2-1; 7 bases line up with TRBD1. After removal of 6 bases from V and 6 bases from J, the junction contained 5 bases not matched to a gene. Per germline, CDR1 SQVTM and CDR2 ANQGSEA. The length of the CDR3 is 12 residues. In nucleotides, the CDR3 is TGCAGCGTGGACGACAGGGCCAATGAGCAGTTCTTC. Residues: CSVDDRANEQFF.

V gene TRBV20-1 combines with J gene TRBJ2-5; D is perhaps TRBD2 (5 bases). Trimming cost V 3 bases and J 3 bases, with 20 bases left between them. The CDR3 spans 16 residues. Germline loops: CDR1 DFQATT, CDR2 SNEGSKA (reference sequence). The CDR3 region is CSASSTGLPLEETQYF. DNA of the CDR3: TGCAGTGCTAGTAGTACCGGGCTGCCACTAGAAGAGACCCAGTACTTC.

The sample holds a few counts of this clone. The same CDR3 can be traced to other DNA sequences in this sample. The CDR3, as DNA: TGTGCCAGCAGTGGGACAACCGGGAACACCGGGGAGCTGTTTTTT. This codes for CASSGTTGNTGELFF. The rearrangement links TRBV11-1 to TRBJ2-2, with D perhaps TRBD1 (6 bases). The CDR3 consists of 15 residues. Germline V CDR1 and CDR2: SGHAT, FQDESV (reference sequence). Trimming removed 6 bases from V and 1 base from J, with 12 bases in between.

This chain connects TRBV7-9 to TRBJ1-1; a possible D gene is TRBD1 (5 bases). Trimming took 5 bases from V and 6 from J, leaving 16 bases between them. From germline, CDR1 is SEHNR and CDR2 FQNEAQ (reference sequence). The length of the CDR3 is 14 residues. CDR3 amino acids: CASSPHTGVAEAFF. The CDR3 nucleotides read TGTGCCAGCAGCCCCCATACGGGGGTCGCTGAAGCTTTCTTT.

This clone was picked up a small number of times. The chain links TRBV2 to TRBJ2-7; D unclear. The CDR3 sequence is 12 residues long. Trimming pared 6 bases from V and 6 bases from J, leaving 12 bases between. Germline V gene sequence: CDR1 SNHLY, CDR2 FYNNEI. The CDR3 loop reads CASRESGGEQYF. CDR3 nucleotide sequence: TGTGCCAGCAGGGAGTCGGGTGGCGAGCAGTACTTC. The full variable domain, completed using reference TRBV2 and TRBJ2-7, is EPEVTQTPSHQVTQMGQEVILRCVPISNHLYFYWYRQILGQKVEFLVSFYNNEISEKSEIFDDQFSVERPDGSNFTLKIRSTKLEDSAMYFCASRESGGEQYFGPGTRLTVT.

The rearrangement uses TRBV14 and TRBJ2-5, with 7 nucleotides matching TRBD2. V lost 0 bases, J lost 2 bases, and 12 bases stayed unmatched. In germline, CDR1 is SGHDN, CDR2 FVKESK. The CDR3 is 18 residues long. The CDR3 nucleotides are TGTGCCAGCAGCCAAGAAAAATGGGGGGGACTAAGTCAAGAGACCCAGTACTTC. Amino acid sequence: CASSQEKWGGLSQETQYF.

This clone has just one count. This sequence joins TRBV19 and TRBJ2-4; D unclear. This CDR3 is 14 amino acids long. Trimming removed 6 bases from V and 2 bases from J, with 11 bases in between. Germline values: CDR1 LNHDA, CDR2 SQIVND (reference sequence). CDR3 protein: CASRPVETKNIQYF. CDR3 bases: TGTGCCAGTAGGCCAGTCGAAACCAAAAACATTCAGTACTTC.

The J gene is TRBJ1-1, the V gene TRBV5-6, with TRBD1 matching over 7 bases. The CDR3 loop spans 16 amino acids. Germline trimming cut 5 bases from V and 5 bases from J; bases unmatched to any gene: 15. Germline CDR1 is SGHDT and CDR2 is YYEEEE. The CDR3 is CASSFFTTGIETEAFF. The CDR3 bases are TGTGCCAGCAGTTTTTTTACGACAGGGATTGAAACTGAAGCTTTCTTT.

This chain uses TRBV29-1 with TRBJ1-1, with D uncertain. CDR3 length: 12 residues. Per germline, CDR1 SQVTM and CDR2 ANQGSEA. The V end was cut by 7 bases, the J end by 1 base, with 10 bases between. CDR3 amino acids: CSGGPTNTEAFF. CDR3 nucleotides: TGCAGCGGCGGTCCCACGAACACTGAAGCTTTCTTT.

In regard to this clone: This same CDR3 is encoded by further DNA sequences in the sample. The rearrangement links TRBV2 to TRBJ1-5; D may be TRBD1 (6 bases). V lost 2 bases and J 1 base, leaving 9 bases between the germline ends. This CDR3 spans 15 amino acids. Per germline, CDR1 SNHLY and CDR2 FYNNEI. The CDR3 nucleotides read TGTGCCAGCAGTGAAATCGGACAGAGCAATCAGCCCCAGCATTTT. Residues: CASSEIGQSNQPQHF.

V usage is TRBV12-3 or TRBV12-4 and J usage is TRBJ1-1, with D hard to call. The CDR3 has 13 residues. Trimming pared 7 bases from V and 1 base from J, leaving 10 bases between. The CDR3, as DNA: TGTGCCAGCACGAAGCAAGCGAACACTGAAGCTTTCTTT. Its translation is CASTKQANTEAFF.

This chain joins TRBV6-5 and TRBJ1-1; 10 nucleotides align to TRBD1. This CDR3 spans 16 amino acids. CDR1 is MNHEY and CDR2 is SVGAGI in the germline V gene. The trim removed 2 bases at V and 2 bases at J, leaving 5 bases unmatched. The CDR3 region is CASSYNPTGGNTEAFF. The CDR3 DNA reads as TGTGCCAGCAGTTACAACCCGACAGGGGGCAACACTGAAGCTTTCTTT.

The rearrangement links TRBV11-3 to TRBJ1-4; no clear D. The germline gives CDR1 SGHNT, CDR2 YENEEA. This CDR3 contains 12 residues. Between the trimmed V and J ends, which lost 0 bases and 7 bases, there was a span of 3 bases. CDR3 nucleotides: TGTGCCAGCAGCTTAGATATTGAAAAACTGTTTTTT. This encodes CASSLDIEKLFF.

The chain is built from TRBV7-2 and TRBJ2-2, with D hard to call. Deletions cut 5 bases from V and 8 bases from J, with 9 bases between. The CDR3 has 12 residues. Germline CDR1 and CDR2: SGHTA and FQGNSA. In nucleotides, the CDR3 is TGTGCCAGCAGCACTTATGAAGGGGAGCTGTTTTTT. This codes for CASSTYEGELFF.

The V and J genes are TRBV28 and TRBJ2-1; TRBD1 matches at 8 bases. CDR3 length: 12 amino acids. Trimming cost V 2 bases and J 12 bases; bases outside gene matches: 3. Germline lookup yields CDR1 MDHEN and CDR2 SYDVKM. The CDR3: CASSLVGQGQFF. The CDR3 coding sequence is TGTGCCAGCAGTTTAGTTGGACAGGGGCAGTTCTTC.

The V call is TRBV7-3, the J call TRBJ1-5; unclear D gene. V was shortened by 5 bases and J by 6 bases, with 20 bases between the two germline ends. This CDR3 has 16 residues. Germline V CDR1 and CDR2: SGHTA, FQGTGA. CDR3 protein: CASSPHLVRVCQPQHF. CDR3 bases: TGTGCCAGCAGCCCGCACCTAGTGAGGGTTTGTCAGCCCCAGCATTTT.

V is TRBV28 and J is TRBJ2-7; 15 bases align to TRBD2. The length of the CDR3 is 16 residues. V was clipped by 3 bases and J by 4 bases; unmatched bases: 4. Germline-derived CDR1 and CDR2 are MDHEN and SYDVKM. CDR3 amino acids: CASSLGGTSGGYEQYF. DNA of the CDR3: TGTGCCAGCAGTTTGGGAGGGACTAGCGGGGGGTACGAGCAGTACTTC.